The T cell receptor (beta chain) described here comes from a study of shared clonotypes between healthy human individuals. Findings and limits, study-wide: Between a few donors, naive CD4 clonotypes were shared at a level of approximately 5%. Donor scarcity curtailed the genetic and exposure-history diversity represented herein.

The protocol was immunoSEQ multiplex PCR, while the TCRdb copy is restricted to in-frame clones and leaves out a portion. The sample yields around 2.3 million clones, approximately 96% seen once. The length of the CDR3 is 15 residues. Looked up from germline, CDR1 is ENHRY and CDR2 is SYGVKD. V lost 8 bases to trimming and J lost 0 bases, with 14 bases between them. Splitting of CD4+ cells produced CD45RA+ naive and CD45RA-negative memory subsets. About this clone: The antigen remains unidentified.

Sequencing was done on a sample of naive CD4+ T cells sorted from blood. The subset here: CD45RA+ positively selected. V usage is TRBV10-3 and J usage is TRBJ2-1, with D perhaps matching TRBD1 (5 bases). The source is a man between 18 and 35 years old in good health. The CDR3 here is CAIGFKDNSYNEQFF. For the CDR3, the DNA is TGTGCCATCGGGTTTAAGGACAACTCCTACAATGAGCAGTTCTTC.